These 20 T cell receptor beta chains were all obtained from the same sample, sequenced in a study of cytomegalovirus exposure and HLA in healthy donors. Primers: 60 Vbeta forward and 13 Jbeta reverse. TCRdb's table, derived via immunoSEQ multiplex PCR, lists solely in-frame clones and lacks some. Among 200,000 to 250,000 clones, under 80% were seen once, and the ten largest hold 1.8%. The sequenced material came from PBMCs. These TCRs come from a woman aged 30 to 39 in good health and CMV-seronegative.

In regard to this clone: A read error may explain this, as a much larger clone is one base away. This chain links TRBV27 with TRBJ1-1; 7 nucleotides match TRBD1. The CDR3 is made up of 12 amino acids. V lost 5 bases to trimming and J lost 5 bases; unmatched junction nucleotides: 2. Germline V CDR1 and CDR2: MNHEY, SMNVEV (reference sequence). For the CDR3, the DNA is TGTGCCAGCAGTAACAGGGGAACTGAAGCTTTCTTT. Its translation is CASSNRGTEAFF.

J is TRBJ2-5 and V is TRBV30, with D tentatively TRBD1 (6 bases). In germline, CDR1 is GTSNPN, CDR2 SVGIG (reference sequence). V shed 1 base and J shed 5 bases, with 14 bases lying between them. The CDR3 spans 14 residues. The CDR3: CAWSATGIFETQYF. As DNA, the CDR3 is TGTGCCTGGAGTGCTACAGGGATTTTCGAGACCCAGTACTTC.

This clone was found many times. The DNA for the CDR3 is TGTGCCAGCTCCCAGGGCAATGAGCAGTTCTTC. Protein product: CASSQGNEQFF. The chain uses TRBV18 and TRBJ2-1; a possible D gene is TRBD1 (5 bases). Trimming removed 6 bases from V and 6 bases from J, with 6 bases in between. The germline gives CDR1 KGHSH, CDR2 LQKENI. The CDR3 totals 11 residues.

The count of this clone is one. This chain joins TRBV4-1 and TRBJ1-2; 8 positions match TRBD1. CDR1 and CDR2 (germline): MGHRA, YSYEKL. The CDR3 contains 15 residues. The V segment lost 0 bases and the J segment 4 bases; nucleotides outside the gene matches: 4. The CDR3 sequence: CASSQDPQGAYGYTF. In DNA form, the CDR3 reads TGCGCCAGCAGCCAAGATCCCCAGGGGGCCTATGGCTACACCTTC.

This sequence joins TRBV6-5 and TRBJ1-1; 8 bases agree with TRBD1. Per the germline V gene, CDR1 is MNHEY and CDR2 is SVGAGI. This CDR3 has 12 residues. Unmatched junction bases numbered 3, after V lost 11 bases and J lost 1 base. The CDR3 loop is CAGGTGNTEAFF. The CDR3 DNA reads as TGTGCCGGTGGGACAGGGAACACTGAAGCTTTCTTT.

This chain uses TRBV19 with TRBJ2-1; unclear D gene. V dropped 10 bases and J dropped 0 bases, with 10 bases sitting between them. The CDR3 has 13 residues. Germline assignment: CDR1 LNHDA and CDR2 SQIVND (reference sequence). The CDR3 bases are TGTGCCACCGCAATTAGCTCCTACAATGAGCAGTTCTTC. Its protein product is CATAISSYNEQFF.

This clone has just one count. This chain uses TRBV6-5 with TRBJ2-2; the match to TRBD1 covers 12 bases. The V segment lost 2 bases and the J segment 9 bases; nucleotides outside the gene matches: 4. CDR1 and CDR2 from the germline V gene are MNHEY and SVGAGI. This CDR3 has 15 amino acids. The CDR3 DNA follows: TGTGCCAGCAGTTACCGGGACAGGGGGCGGCGGGAGCTGTTTTTT. This translates into CASSYRDRGRRELFF.

This clone was seen once. V gene TRBV10-2 combines with J gene TRBJ2-1; the match to TRBD2 covers 12 bases. Germline CDR1 is WSHSY and CDR2 is SAAADI. Losses at the gene ends were 6 bases for V and 0 bases for J; bases not matched to a gene: 3. The CDR3 extends over 16 amino acids. CDR3 region: CASRLAGGSSYNEQFF. CDR3 in DNA: TGCGCCAGCAGACTAGCGGGAGGAAGCTCCTACAATGAGCAGTTCTTC.

The gene calls are TRBV6-5 and TRBJ1-1; D is uncertain. From germline, CDR1 is MNHEY and CDR2 SVGAGI. V lost 7 bases and J 0 bases, leaving 12 bases between the germline ends. The CDR3 spans 14 residues. CDR3 nucleotides: TGTGCCAGCACATCACAGCACATGAACACTGAAGCTTTCTTT. It yields the protein CASTSQHMNTEAFF.

This chain links TRBV4-2 with TRBJ1-1; D gene uncertain. V lost 4 bases to trimming and J lost 4 bases, with 10 bases between them. Germline V gene lookup returns CDR1 LGHNA and CDR2 YNFKEQ. The CDR3 consists of 13 residues. The chain's CDR3 is CASSPLAGTEAFF. For the CDR3, the DNA is TGTGCCAGCAGCCCCCTCGCGGGCACTGAAGCTTTCTTT.

This chain connects TRBV6-1 to TRBJ1-2; D is perhaps TRBD1 (5 bases). Germline V gene data show CDR1 as MNHNS and CDR2 as SASEGT. The V gene lost 5 bases and the J gene lost 6 bases, with 16 bases spanning the gap. The CDR3 contains 14 residues. The CDR3 spells CASSFTGLSDGYTF. CDR3 bases: TGTGCCAGCAGTTTCACAGGATTATCAGATGGCTACACCTTC.

The J gene is TRBJ2-1, the V gene TRBV7-6; 10 nucleotides match TRBD1. The V gene end was trimmed by 5 bases and the J gene end by 5 bases; junction bases not matched to a gene: 3. This CDR3 region has 14 residues. The germline V gene encodes CDR1 SGHVS and CDR2 FNYEAQ. CDR3 residues: CASSKGQGNNEQFF. CDR3 coding DNA: TGTGCCAGCAGCAAGGGACAGGGGAACAATGAGCAGTTCTTC. Looking up the rest from reference TRBV7-6 and TRBJ2-1 gives the full variable domain: GAGVSQSPRYKVTKRGQDVALRCDPISGHVSLYWYRQALGQGPEFLTYFNYEAQQDKSGLPNDRFSAERPEGSISTLTIQRTEQRDSAMYRCASSKGQGNNEQFFGPGTRLTVL.

This chain connects TRBV6-6 to TRBJ1-1, with a possible D match to TRBD1 (6 bases). CDR1 and CDR2 from the germline V gene are MNHNY and SVGAGI (reference sequence). The V end lost 6 bases, the J end lost 1 base, and 12 bases lay between the germline ends. The CDR3 extends over 14 amino acids. The CDR3 nucleotides are TGTGCCAGCAGCCCCCGGACAGCGAACACTGAAGCTTTCTTT. It is translated as CASSPRTANTEAFF.

This sequence joins TRBV7-9 and TRBJ1-2; D gene unclear. The CDR3 is made up of 15 amino acids. V was pared by 1 base and J by 2 bases, with 11 bases between. The germline CDR1 and CDR2 sequences are SEHNR and FQNEAQ (reference sequence). CDR3 region: CASSLDPPRNYGYTF. CDR3 bases: TGTGCCAGCAGCTTAGACCCCCCCAGGAACTATGGCTACACCTTC. The whole variable domain, remainder taken from reference TRBV7-9 and TRBJ1-2, is DTGVSQNPRHKITKRGQNVTFRCDPISEHNRLYWYRQTLGQGPEFLTYFQNEAQLEKSRLLSDRFSAERPKGSFSTLEIQRTEQGDSAMYLCASSLDPPRNYGYTFGSGTRLTVV.

The chain uses TRBV30 and TRBJ2-1; 7 nucleotides line up with TRBD2. This CDR3 spans 11 amino acids. The germline V gene encodes CDR1 GTSNPN and CDR2 SVGIG (reference sequence). The trim removed 1 base at V and 13 bases at J, leaving 4 bases unmatched. The DNA for the CDR3 is TGTGCCTGGAGTGGGGGGGGATCCCAGTTCTTC. Translated, it gives CAWSGGGSQFF.

The J gene is TRBJ1-2, the V gene TRBV6-4; D unresolved. V dropped 0 bases and J dropped 7 bases, with 6 bases sitting between them. Germline V gene sequence: CDR1 MRHNA, CDR2 SNTAGT. The CDR3 contains 12 residues. CDR3 sequence: CASSDSRGGYTF. CDR3 DNA: TGTGCCAGCAGTGACTCGCGGGGTGGCTACACCTTC.

With regard to this clone: At one boundary the junction diverges from the germline segment, which might be a read error. The rearrangement uses TRBV7-2 and TRBJ1-5, with 8 bases that match TRBD1. The V gene's germline CDR1 is SGHTA and CDR2 FQGNSA. The CDR3 contains 17 residues. The CDR3 loop reads CASGLDPPTGGNQPQHF. The CDR3 bases are TGTGCCAGCGGCTTAGACCCCCCGACAGGGGGCAATCAGCCCCAGCATTTT. Based on the CDR3 plus reference TRBV7-2 and TRBJ1-5, the full variable domain is GAGVSQSPSNKVTEKGKDVELRCDPISGHTALYWYRQSLGQGLEFLIYFQGNSAPDKSGLPSDRFSAERTGGSVSTLTIQRTQQEDSAVYLCASGLDPPTGGNQPQHFGDGTRLSIL.

The chain recombines TRBV5-6 with TRBJ2-5; 7 bases align to TRBD1. CDR1 is SGHDT, CDR2 YYEEEE, per germline. Germline trimming cut 4 bases from V and 4 bases from J; bases unmatched to any gene: 7. The CDR3 spans 14 residues. Written as DNA, the CDR3 is TGTGCCAGCAGCCTAAGACAGGGACGAGAGACCCAGTACTTC. This encodes CASSLRQGRETQYF.

The chain combines TRBV7-2 with TRBJ1-2; a possible D gene is TRBD1 (6 bases). This CDR3 has 14 amino acids. Deletions cut 2 bases from V and 8 bases from J, with 15 bases between. The V gene's germline CDR1 is SGHTA and CDR2 FQGNSA. The CDR3 bases are TGTGCCAGCAGCTTAAGGACAGCCTACGGAGGCTACACCTTC. It specifies CASSLRTAYGGYTF. Supplemented by reference TRBV7-2 and TRBJ1-2, the full variable domain reads GAGVSQSPSNKVTEKGKDVELRCDPISGHTALYWYRQSLGQGLEFLIYFQGNSAPDKSGLPSDRFSAERTGGSVSTLTIQRTQQEDSAVYLCASSLRTAYGGYTFGSGTRLTVV.

The chain carries TRBV5-6 and TRBJ2-5; 9 positions match TRBD2. Gene TRBJ2-7 matches the end of the DNA better, so the J call may be wrong. The CDR3 is 16 residues long. The V gene's germline CDR1 is SGHDT and CDR2 YYEEEE. The DNA for the CDR3 is TGTGCCAGCAGCTTAGGACCTAGCGGGATGATCTACGAGCAGTACTTC. This gives the protein CASSLGPSGMIYEQYF.